One sample yielded the 8 T cell receptor beta chains listed below, sequenced in a study of response to subunit inactivated influenza vaccine (dated by TCRdb to the late 2010s). Library creation used RT-PCR. Data came from an Illumina HiSeq 2500. The public reads were quality trimmed at Q25 with fastp and then assembled into clones with MiXCR by TCRdb, keeping productive beta chains. When rows share a CDR3 protein, they turn into one entry using the most common DNA and genes. The sample includes hundreds of thousands of distinct CDR3 sequences, with 14% observed a single time. 7.5% to 8% of the sample is taken by the ten largest. Sequences were derived from PBMCs from blood, sampled 14 to 15 days before vaccination. These receptors came from a middle-aged man who received an inactivated influenza vaccine. Donor details come from another sample of the same person, matched by shared clones.

The chain combines TRBV4-3 with TRBJ1-6; 9 bases agree with TRBD1. The trim removed 6 bases at V and 7 bases at J, leaving 1 base unmatched. There are 13 residues in the CDR3. Germline CDR1 is LGHNA and CDR2 is YSLEER. Here the CDR3 reads CASSGTGNSPLHF. CDR3 DNA sequence: TGCGCCAGCAGTGGGACAGGGAATTCACCCCTCCACTTT.

V is TRBV12-3 or TRBV12-4 and J is TRBJ2-2; D uncertain. CDR3 length equals 12 residues. V was clipped by 7 bases and J by 2 bases, with 5 bases between them. CDR3: CASMSNTGELFF. The CDR3, as DNA: TGTGCCAGCATGTCAAACACCGGGGAGCTGTTTTTT.

In its sample, this clonotype was seen many times. This chain links TRBV29-1 with TRBJ2-1, with 11 bases lining up with TRBD2. Trimming at V came to 7 bases and at J to 4 bases, leaving 9 bases not matched to a gene. Per germline, CDR1 SQVTM and CDR2 ANQGSEA. This CDR3 has 15 amino acids. CDR3 nucleotides: TGCAGCGCCACCCCCCTAGCGGGGGGTTACAATGAGCAGTTCTTC. It encodes CSATPLAGGYNEQFF.

The rearrangement links TRBV12-3 or TRBV12-4 to TRBJ1-6, with D tentatively TRBD1 (6 bases). Trimming removed 4 bases at V and 11 bases at J, with 12 bases between. The CDR3 contains 13 residues. CDR3 sequence reads: CASSSTRGAPLHF. CDR3 in DNA: TGTGCCAGCAGTTCGACGAGGGGGGCACCCCTCCACTTT.

A few counts support this clonotype. The chain is built from TRBV7-2 and TRBJ1-2, with no clear D. The CDR3 has 13 residues. CDR1 and CDR2 from the germline V gene are SGHTA and FQGNSA. Trimming took 2 bases from V and 2 from J, leaving 6 bases between them. This CDR3 is CASSLSQNYGYTF. CDR3 in DNA: TGTGCCAGCAGCTTAAGCCAGAACTATGGCTACACCTTC. Looking up the rest from reference TRBV7-2 and TRBJ1-2 gives the full variable domain: GAGVSQSPSNKVTEKGKDVELRCDPISGHTALYWYRQSLGQGLEFLIYFQGNSAPDKSGLPSDRFSAERTGGSVSTLTIQRTQQEDSAVYLCASSLSQNYGYTFGSGTRLTVV.

This clonotype was detected ten times or more. In DNA form, the CDR3 reads TGTGCCACCAGCCCTCAGAGGACAGGGGAATCTACTAATGAAAAACTGTTTTTT. This encodes CATSPQRTGESTNEKLFF. The rearrangement uses TRBV15 and TRBJ1-4; 9 positions agree with TRBD1. Trimming cost V 5 bases and J 2 bases; bases outside gene matches: 12. Germline V gene sequence: CDR1 LNHNV, CDR2 YYDKDF (reference sequence). The CDR3 has 18 residues.

This clonotype was recorded a few times. The V and J genes are TRBV12-3 or TRBV12-4 and TRBJ1-2; D call uncertain. Between the trimmed V and J ends, which lost 8 bases and 6 bases, there was a span of 10 bases. The CDR3 has 11 residues. CDR3 nucleotides: TGTGCCAGCTTTGGAGGGAATGGCTACACCTTC. Translating it yields CASFGGNGYTF.

CDR3: CASSIERGEQFF. In nucleotides, the CDR3 is TGTGCCAGTAGTATAGAGCGCGGTGAGCAGTTCTTC. The gene calls are TRBV19 and TRBJ2-1, with D unclear. The germline V and J ends were trimmed by 0 bases and 9 bases, with 6 bases remaining between them. This CDR3 is built from 12 residues. Germline CDR1 and CDR2: LNHDA and SQIVND (reference sequence).